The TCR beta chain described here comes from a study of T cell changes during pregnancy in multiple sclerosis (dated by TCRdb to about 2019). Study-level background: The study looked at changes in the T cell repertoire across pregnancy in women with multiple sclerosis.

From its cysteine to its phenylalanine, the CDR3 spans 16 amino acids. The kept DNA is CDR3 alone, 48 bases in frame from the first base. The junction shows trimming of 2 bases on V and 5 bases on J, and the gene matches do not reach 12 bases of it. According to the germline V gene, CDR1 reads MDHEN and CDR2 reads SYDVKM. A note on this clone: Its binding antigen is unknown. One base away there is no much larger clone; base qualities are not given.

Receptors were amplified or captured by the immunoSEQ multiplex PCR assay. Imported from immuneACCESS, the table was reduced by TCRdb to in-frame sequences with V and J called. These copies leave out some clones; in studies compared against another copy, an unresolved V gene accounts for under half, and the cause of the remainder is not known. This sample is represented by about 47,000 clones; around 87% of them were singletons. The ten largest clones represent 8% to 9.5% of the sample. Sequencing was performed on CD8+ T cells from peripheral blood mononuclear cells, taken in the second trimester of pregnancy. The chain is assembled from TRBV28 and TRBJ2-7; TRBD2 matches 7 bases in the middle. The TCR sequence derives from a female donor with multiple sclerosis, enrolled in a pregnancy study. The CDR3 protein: CASSLPSPGLVHEQYF. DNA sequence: TGTGCCAGCAGTTTACCAAGCCCCGGACTAGTCCACGAGCAGTACTTC.